The 25 T cell receptor beta chains reported below all come from one sample, sequenced in a study of shared clonotypes between healthy human individuals (dated by TCRdb to about 2020). The library was built by means of the immunoSEQ multiplex PCR assay. The immuneACCESS repertoire file appears here via TCRdb, limited to in-frame rearrangements. These files lack a portion of the clones; in checked studies, under half of the deficit traces to unresolved V genes, and the cause of the others is not known. Here the sample has millions of clones; roughly nine tenths occur a single time. In total, the top ten clones hold more than 0.12% of the sample. The sequencing input was naive CD4+ T cells sorted from blood. Explained via the paper, the cell subset or site label denotes: CD45RA+ positively selected. The source of these receptors is a man younger than 30 in good health.

The V call is TRBV28, the J call TRBJ2-3; TRBD2 matches 9 bases. Trimming at V came to 7 bases and at J to 4 bases, leaving 6 bases not matched to a gene. Per germline, CDR1 MDHEN and CDR2 SYDVKM. The CDR3 covers 14 residues. CDR3: CASTTLAGADTQYF. The CDR3 coding sequence is TGTGCCAGCACCACCTTAGCGGGAGCAGATACGCAGTATTTT.

The chain links TRBV6-5 to TRBJ1-2; maybe TRBD1 (5 bases). CDR3 length: 14 amino acids. CDR1 and CDR2 from the germline V gene are MNHEY and SVGAGI. V was trimmed by 6 bases and J by 8 bases, leaving 19 bases between them. CDR3 sequence: CASRTGTPFDGYTF. The CDR3 DNA reads as TGTGCCAGCAGAACCGGGACCCCCTTCGACGGCTACACCTTC.

The chain couples TRBV18 to TRBJ1-4, with 7 positions matching TRBD1. This CDR3 has 15 residues. CDR1 is KGHSH, CDR2 LQKENI, per germline. J lost 5 bases, V lost 4 bases, and 7 bases had no gene match. This chain's CDR3 is CASSQAQGFNEKLFF. As DNA, the CDR3 is TGTGCCAGCTCACAGGCACAGGGGTTCAATGAAAAACTGTTTTTT.

This chain links TRBV19 with TRBJ1-1; 9 positions match TRBD1. V shed 6 bases, J shed 0 bases, and the junction held 8 bases outside the gene matches. Germline V CDR1 and CDR2: LNHDA, SQIVND (reference sequence). The CDR3 extends over 16 amino acids. CDR3 DNA sequence: TGTGCCAGTAGCCATCTACAGGGGGCCGTGAACACTGAAGCTTTCTTT. Protein: CASSHLQGAVNTEAFF.

This CDR3 reads CASSTGTSYNEQFF. The DNA of the CDR3 is TGTGCCAGCAGCACCGGGACCTCTTACAATGAGCAGTTCTTC. The J gene is TRBJ2-1, the V gene TRBV11-3, with D perhaps given as TRBD1 or TRBD2 (5 bases each). V gave up 5 bases and J gave up 4 bases, with 12 bases separating them. The CDR3 has 14 residues. The germline V gene has CDR1 SGHNT and CDR2 YENEEA.

The gene calls are TRBV21-1 and TRBJ2-2; the tabulated D call, TRBD1, remains unverified against the DNA. TRBV21-1 is designated a pseudogene. The CDR3 is 17 residues long. CDR3 in amino acids: CASSKDRGSSDTGELFF. DNA for the CDR3: TGTGCCAGCAGCAAGGACAGGGGGAGTAGTGACACCGGGGAGCTGTTTTTT.

This clone was observed once. The V gene is TRBV2, the J gene TRBJ2-1; TRBD1 agrees at 10 bases. CDR3 size: 15 residues. Germline-derived CDR1 and CDR2 are SNHLY and FYNNEI. Trimming removed 8 bases from V and 1 base from J; junction bases left unmatched: 5. CDR3 protein: CASARDRGSYNEQFF. The CDR3 DNA follows: TGTGCCAGCGCCCGGGACAGGGGATCCTACAATGAGCAGTTCTTC.

The V call is TRBV7-9, the J call TRBJ2-1; 9 bases are shared with TRBD1. The CDR3 extends over 14 amino acids. The germline gives CDR1 SEHNR, CDR2 FQNEAQ (reference sequence). Trimming cost V 1 base and J 12 bases; bases outside gene matches: 7. CDR3 region: CASSLDPGQGSQFF. For the CDR3, the DNA is TGTGCCAGCAGCTTAGATCCGGGACAGGGCTCGCAGTTCTTC.

The chain joins TRBV4-1 to TRBJ2-7; no clear D gene. There are 13 residues in the CDR3. V was shortened by 5 bases and J by 6 bases, with 14 bases between the two germline ends. Germline-derived CDR1 and CDR2 are MGHRA and YSYEKL. For the CDR3, the DNA is TGCGCCAGCAGCAGAGCGTTAGGTATCGAGCAGTACTTC. It translates to CASSRALGIEQYF.

This clone occurred a few times. The same CDR3 also results from other DNA sequences found in this sample. This sequence joins TRBV18 and TRBJ1-1; D gene ambiguous. V was cut by 1 base and J by 4 bases, with 7 bases left in between. The CDR3 is 13 residues long. Germline loops: CDR1 KGHSH, CDR2 LQKENI. In nucleotides, the CDR3 is TGTGCCAGCTCACCACTTGCGGGCACTGAAGCTTTCTTT. It translates to CASSPLAGTEAFF.

The genes are TRBV12-1 and TRBJ2-3; the listed D gene, TRBD1, was not tested against the DNA. TRBV12-1 is given as a pseudogene. The CDR3 runs to 17 residues. The chain's CDR3 is CASSSPGQGAGTDTQYF. CDR3 sequence (DNA): TGTGCCAGCAGCTCTCCGGGACAGGGAGCGGGCACAGATACGCAGTATTTT.

The chain is built from TRBV27 and TRBJ2-5, with 9 bases fitting TRBD2. The germline V gene has CDR1 MNHEY and CDR2 SMNVEV (reference sequence). The CDR3 has 16 amino acids. V lost 6 bases, J lost 5 bases, and 13 bases stayed unmatched. This chain's CDR3 is CASRITRAGGAETQYF. The CDR3 DNA reads TGTGCCAGCAGAATTACCCGAGCGGGAGGCGCGGAGACCCAGTACTTC.

The CDR3 here is CASSQDDRDHTEAFF. The CDR3 DNA follows: TGCGCCAGCAGCCAAGATGACAGGGATCACACTGAAGCTTTCTTT. The chain combines TRBV4-3 with TRBJ1-1; 7 positions agree with TRBD1. Germline V gene sequence: CDR1 LGHNA, CDR2 YSLEER. J lost 3 bases, V lost 0 bases, and 4 bases had no gene match. The CDR3 is made up of 15 amino acids.

The chain carries TRBV25-1 and TRBJ2-1; weak D call: TRBD1 (5 bases). V was pared by 5 bases and J by 4 bases, with 12 bases between. CDR1 MGHDK and CDR2 SYGVNS come from the germline V gene. CDR3 size: 14 residues. CDR3 amino acids: CASSRPRGYNEQFF. CDR3 DNA sequence: TGTGCCAGCAGTAGACCTAGGGGTTACAATGAGCAGTTCTTC.

This chain links TRBV5-5 with TRBJ2-3, with TRBD1 matching 8 bases. Germline CDR1 reads SGHKS; CDR2 reads YYEKEE (reference sequence). This CDR3 has 14 residues. J was trimmed by 2 bases and V by 3 bases; bases with no gene match: 2. This CDR3 is CASSWDRSTDTQYF. CDR3 sequence (DNA): TGTGCCAGCAGCTGGGACAGGTCCACAGATACGCAGTATTTT.

The rearrangement joins TRBV5-1 to TRBJ2-5; 13 positions match TRBD2. The ends lost 4 bases at V and 5 bases at J; junction bases unmatched: 5. Looked up from germline, CDR1 is SGHRS and CDR2 is YFSETQ. This CDR3 comprises 15 residues. The CDR3 nucleotides read TGCGCCAGCAGCAGGGGGACTAGCGGGGAGGAGACCCAGTACTTC. It is translated as CASSRGTSGEETQYF.

V gene TRBV5-4 combines with J gene TRBJ2-5; 15 bases match TRBD2. The CDR3 runs 17 residues. V dropped 4 bases and J dropped 4; count of bases not matched to a gene: 8. Germline CDR1 reads SGHNT; CDR2 reads YYREEE (reference sequence). CDR3 amino acids: CASSPGGLAGGRETQYF. In DNA, the CDR3 is TGTGCCAGCAGCCCCGGAGGACTAGCGGGGGGGAGAGAGACCCAGTACTTC. Combining the CDR3 with reference TRBV5-4 and TRBJ2-5 gives the whole variable domain ETGVTQSPTHLIKTRGQQVTLRCSSQSGHNTVSWYQQALGQGPQFIFQYYREEENGRGNFPPRFSGLQFPNYSSELNVNALELDDSALYLCASSPGGLAGGRETQYFGPGTRLLVL.

V is TRBV28 and J is TRBJ2-7; D possibly matches TRBD1 or TRBD2 (5 bases each). The V end was cut by 5 bases, the J end by 3 bases, with 23 bases between. The CDR3 loop spans 17 amino acids. Germline CDR1 is MDHEN and CDR2 is SYDVKM. CDR3 coding DNA: TGTGCCAGCAGTGCACCCACCGGGACCGCAGGGCACTACGAGCAGTACTTC. Its protein product is CASSAPTGTAGHYEQYF.

The genes are TRBV5-3 and TRBJ1-5; 8 bases map to TRBD1. TRBV5-3 qualifies as an ORF whose function is uncertain. Losses at the gene ends were 2 bases for V and 6 bases for J; bases not matched to a gene: 7. This CDR3 contains 15 residues. The DNA for the CDR3 is TGTGCCAGAAGCTTAGTCACAGGGGGATCTCAGCCCCAGCATTTT. This encodes CARSLVTGGSQPQHF.

The chain is built from TRBV30 and TRBJ2-3; the match to TRBD2 covers 9 bases. CDR3 length: 16 residues. V dropped 0 bases and J dropped 6; count of bases not matched to a gene: 10. Germline loops: CDR1 GTSNPN, CDR2 SVGIG (reference sequence). Here the CDR3 reads CAWSVRVSGSLDTQYF. The DNA of the CDR3 is TGTGCCTGGAGTGTTCGGGTTAGCGGGAGTTTGGATACGCAGTATTTT. The whole variable domain, remainder taken from reference TRBV30 and TRBJ2-3, is SQTIHQWPATLVQPVGSPLSLECTVEGTSNPNLYWYRQAAGRGLQLLFYSVGIGQISSEVPQNLSASRPQDRQFILSSKKLLLSDSGFYLCAWSVRVSGSLDTQYFGPGTRLTVL.

The chain combines TRBV18 with TRBJ2-1, with 11 bases matching TRBD2. Germline assignment: CDR1 KGHSH and CDR2 LQKENI. V lost 6 bases, J lost 8 bases, and 9 bases stayed unmatched. The CDR3 loop spans 15 amino acids. CDR3 in amino acids: CASSQTSGSGDEQFF. CDR3 bases: TGTGCCAGCTCTCAAACTAGCGGGAGTGGCGATGAGCAGTTCTTC.

The genes are TRBV2 and TRBJ2-2, with 13 bases fitting TRBD2. This CDR3 spans 15 amino acids. Germline CDR1 and CDR2: SNHLY and FYNNEI. Trimming cost V 9 bases and J 6 bases; bases outside gene matches: 7. The CDR3 reads CASILTSGGPGELFF. The CDR3 DNA reads as TGTGCCAGTATTTTGACTAGCGGGGGGCCCGGGGAGCTGTTTTTT.

V is TRBV7-6 and J is TRBJ1-2; D is ambiguous. Germline-derived CDR1 and CDR2 are SGHVS and FNYEAQ. The CDR3 consists of 14 residues. Trimming left V 5 bases short and J 2 bases short, with 12 bases between. The CDR3 sequence: CASSPRGGNYGYTF. In DNA, the CDR3 is TGTGCCAGCAGCCCCCGCGGCGGGAACTATGGCTACACCTTC. Based on the CDR3 plus reference TRBV7-6 and TRBJ1-2, the full variable domain is GAGVSQSPRYKVTKRGQDVALRCDPISGHVSLYWYRQALGQGPEFLTYFNYEAQQDKSGLPNDRFSAERPEGSISTLTIQRTEQRDSAMYRCASSPRGGNYGYTFGSGTRLTVV.

The chain links TRBV5-1 to TRBJ2-1; TRBD2 agrees at 7 bases. Germline CDR1 SGHRS, CDR2 YFSETQ. The length of the CDR3 is 15 residues. The V and J ends lost 3 bases and 8 bases, in that order; junction bases with no gene match: 11. CDR3 protein: CASSSSGGSSDEQFF. In nucleotides, the CDR3 is TGCGCCAGCAGCTCTAGCGGCGGTTCCAGCGATGAGCAGTTCTTC. Supplemented by reference TRBV5-1 and TRBJ2-1, the full variable domain reads KAGVTQTPRYLIKTRGQQVTLSCSPISGHRSVSWYQQTPGQGLQFLFEYFSETQRNKGNFPGRFSGRQFSNSRSEMNVSTLELGDSALYLCASSSSGGSSDEQFFGPGTRLTVL.

The CDR3: CATAGTSYEQYF. The CDR3 nucleotides read TGTGCCACCGCCGGGACTAGCTACGAGCAGTACTTC. J is TRBJ2-7 and V is TRBV10-3; 8 nucleotides align to TRBD2. Germline CDR1 is ENHRY and CDR2 is SYGVKD. The CDR3 is made up of 12 amino acids. V shed 10 bases and J 3 bases; nucleotides not matched to a gene: 5.